What follows are 11 T cell receptor beta chains derived from one specimen sequenced in a study of T cells in Graves' hyperthyroidism and ophthalmopathy. Amplification targeted TCR beta CDR3 regions from RNA transcripts. First-round RT-PCR of the TCR CDR3 relied on the HTBI primer set. One entry per CDR3 protein, called by TCRdb with MiXCR from the multiplex PCR reads. The data contain just under 750,000 distinct CDR3 sequences, 30% to 40% of them singletons. Sequenced input: blood. The receptors here all came from a woman aged 35 to 49 with Graves' hyperthyroidism.

Only a few counts were recorded for this clonotype. The rearrangement uses TRBV10-3 and TRBJ2-5; 10 nucleotides agree with TRBD2. J was trimmed by 5 bases and V by 3 bases; bases with no gene match: 9. CDR1 is ENHRY and CDR2 is SYGVKD in the germline V gene. There are 16 residues in the CDR3. This chain's CDR3 is CAISDIELAGKETQYF. For the CDR3, the DNA is TGTGCCATCAGTGATATCGAACTAGCGGGAAAGGAGACCCAGTACTTC.

The J gene is TRBJ2-7, the V gene TRBV7-2; 8 bases map to TRBD1. This CDR3 region has 14 residues. V lost 6 bases to trimming and J lost 2 bases; unmatched junction nucleotides: 6. From germline, CDR1 is SGHTA and CDR2 FQGNSA. The CDR3 DNA follows: TGTGCCAGCAGACGGACAGGGAATCCCTACGAGCAGTACTTC. Translated: CASRRTGNPYEQYF.

For this clonotype: The CDR3 end shows no conserved phenylalanine or tryptophan, and so a read error is likely. The V and J genes are TRBV7-2 and TRBJ2-2; D gene unclear. Trimming pared 5 bases from V and 3 bases from J, leaving 7 bases between. The CDR3 has 13 amino acids. The V gene's germline CDR1 is SGHTA and CDR2 FQGNSA. The CDR3 nucleotides are TGTGCCAGCAGCACCTTAGACACCGGGGAGCTGTTTCTT. It codes for CASSTLDTGELFL.

The chain joins TRBV24-1 to TRBJ2-2, with TRBD1 matching over 9 bases. The CDR3 consists of 14 residues. V lost 6 bases and J lost 6; bases outside the gene matches: 4. Germline V gene lookup returns CDR1 KGHDR and CDR2 SFDVKD. The CDR3 is CATSFTGGPGELFF. For the CDR3, the DNA is TGTGCCACCAGTTTTACAGGGGGCCCCGGGGAGCTGTTTTTT.

V and J are TRBV27 and TRBJ2-7; weak D call: TRBD1 (6 bases). The germline V and J ends were trimmed by 5 bases and 1 base, with 12 bases remaining between them. This CDR3 comprises 14 residues. CDR1 and CDR2 from the germline V gene are MNHEY and SMNVEV (reference sequence). In nucleotides, the CDR3 is TGTGCCAGCAGTAGTAGACAGGCATCCTACGAGCAGTACTTC. Its protein is CASSSRQASYEQYF.

The chain recombines TRBV7-9 with TRBJ1-3; D might be TRBD1 (6 bases). The V gene's germline CDR1 is SEHNR and CDR2 FQNEAQ (reference sequence). The CDR3 has 17 amino acids. Trimming pared 2 bases from V and 0 bases from J, leaving 14 bases between. CDR3 region: CASSLRGAKRSGNTIYF. The CDR3 nucleotides read TGTGCCAGCAGCTTACGGGGGGCGAAGCGCTCTGGAAACACCATATATTTT.

The sample holds a few counts of this clonotype. The rearrangement uses TRBV6-1 and TRBJ1-3; D call uncertain. V was clipped by 6 bases and J by 1 base, with 10 bases between them. The CDR3 consists of 14 residues. Germline V gives CDR1 MNHNS, CDR2 SASEGT. The CDR3 spells CASSPSSSGNTIYF. DNA for the CDR3: TGTGCCAGCAGCCCTAGTTCTTCTGGAAACACCATATATTTT.

This chain connects TRBV28 to TRBJ2-5, with a weak D call TRBD1 (6 bases). The CDR3 spans 15 residues. CDR1 is MDHEN, CDR2 SYDVKM, per germline. V was shortened by 5 bases and J by 5 bases, with 18 bases between the two germline ends. The CDR3 nucleotides read TGTGCCAGCAGTCACCCCCGAGCAGGGGAGGAGACCCAGTACTTC. This sequence encodes CASSHPRAGEETQYF.

This clonotype was found a few times. The junction does not match germline at one end; this may be a read error. J is TRBJ2-5 and V is TRBV7-7, with TRBD2 matching over 9 bases. CDR3 length: 20 amino acids. Germline-derived CDR1 and CDR2 are SSHAT and FNYEAQ (reference sequence). CDR3 sequence (DNA): TGTGCTAGCAGCCCAAGGGCGTCCCATGAGGCGGGGGGGCCGCAAGAGACCCAGTACTTC. The encoded protein is CASSPRASHEAGGPQETQYF.

The chain joins TRBV7-9 to TRBJ1-4; D perhaps matches TRBD1 (6 bases). This CDR3 spans 16 amino acids. The V and J ends lost 3 bases and 3 bases respectively, with 14 bases between them. Germline CDR1 and CDR2: SEHNR and FQNEAQ (reference sequence). In DNA, the CDR3 is TGTGCCAGCAGCTTGAACAGGGTGAATGCTAATGAAAAACTGTTTTTT. It yields the protein CASSLNRVNANEKLFF.

This clonotype was seen ten or more times. The chain has TRBV7-8 and TRBJ2-7; the D gene is possibly TRBD1 (6 bases). Germline V gene lookup returns CDR1 SGHVS and CDR2 FQNEAQ. V was cut by 5 bases and J by 0 bases, with 14 bases left in between. The length of the CDR3 is 15 residues. Here the CDR3 DNA reads TGTGCCAGCAGCACTCGACAGGCCATCTCCTACGAGCAGTACTTC. Translation: CASSTRQAISYEQYF.